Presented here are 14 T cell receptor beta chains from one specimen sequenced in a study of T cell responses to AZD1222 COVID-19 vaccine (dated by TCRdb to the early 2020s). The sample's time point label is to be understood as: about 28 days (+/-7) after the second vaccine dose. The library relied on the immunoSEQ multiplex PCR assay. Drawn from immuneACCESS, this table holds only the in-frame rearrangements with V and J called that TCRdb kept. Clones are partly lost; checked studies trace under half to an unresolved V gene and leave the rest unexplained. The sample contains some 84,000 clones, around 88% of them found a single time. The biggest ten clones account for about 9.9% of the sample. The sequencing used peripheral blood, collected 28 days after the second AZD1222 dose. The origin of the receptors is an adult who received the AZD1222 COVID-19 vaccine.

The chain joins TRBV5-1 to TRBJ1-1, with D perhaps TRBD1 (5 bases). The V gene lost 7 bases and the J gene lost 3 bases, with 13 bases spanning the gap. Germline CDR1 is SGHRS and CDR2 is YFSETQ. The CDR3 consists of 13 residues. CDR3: CASGWGGDTEAFF. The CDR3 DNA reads TGCGCCAGCGGGTGGGGCGGGGACACTGAAGCTTTCTTT.

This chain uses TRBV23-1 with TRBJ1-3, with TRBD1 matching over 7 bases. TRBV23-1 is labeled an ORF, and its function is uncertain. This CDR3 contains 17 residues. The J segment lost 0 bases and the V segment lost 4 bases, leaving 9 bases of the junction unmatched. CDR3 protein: CASSPDRAASSGNTIYF. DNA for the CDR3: TGCGCCAGCAGTCCCGACAGGGCGGCCAGCTCTGGAAACACCATATATTTT.

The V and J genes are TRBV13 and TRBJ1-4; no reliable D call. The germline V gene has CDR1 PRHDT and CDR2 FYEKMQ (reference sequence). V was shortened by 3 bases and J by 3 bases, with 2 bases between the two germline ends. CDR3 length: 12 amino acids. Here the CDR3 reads CASSFSNEKLFF. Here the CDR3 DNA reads TGTGCCAGCAGCTTCTCTAATGAAAAACTGTTTTTT.

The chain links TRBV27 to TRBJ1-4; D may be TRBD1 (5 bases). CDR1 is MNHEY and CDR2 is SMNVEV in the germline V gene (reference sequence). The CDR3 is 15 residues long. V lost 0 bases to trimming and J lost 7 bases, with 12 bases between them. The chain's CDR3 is CASSLSQRQLEKLFF. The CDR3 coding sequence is TGTGCCAGCAGTTTATCTCAGAGACAGCTTGAAAAACTGTTTTTT.

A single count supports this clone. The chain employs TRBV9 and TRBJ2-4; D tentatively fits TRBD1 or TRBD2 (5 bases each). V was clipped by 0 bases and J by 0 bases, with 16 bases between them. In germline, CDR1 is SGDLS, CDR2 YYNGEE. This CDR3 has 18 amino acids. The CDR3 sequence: CASSVAVDVGVAKNIQYF. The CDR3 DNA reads TGTGCCAGCAGCGTAGCGGTCGATGTGGGGGTAGCCAAAAACATTCAGTACTTC.

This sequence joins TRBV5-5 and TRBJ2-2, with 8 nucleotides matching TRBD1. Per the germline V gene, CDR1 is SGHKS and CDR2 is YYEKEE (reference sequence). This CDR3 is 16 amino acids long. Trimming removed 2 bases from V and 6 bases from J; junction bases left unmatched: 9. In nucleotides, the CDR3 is TGTGCCAGCAGCTTCTTGCAGGGGGCAGGTGCCGGGGAGCTGTTTTTT. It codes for CASSFLQGAGAGELFF.

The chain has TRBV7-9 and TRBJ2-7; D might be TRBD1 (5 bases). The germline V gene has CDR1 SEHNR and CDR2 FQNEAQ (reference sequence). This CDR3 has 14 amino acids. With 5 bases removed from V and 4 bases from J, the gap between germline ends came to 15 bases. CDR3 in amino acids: CASSPERRAYEQYF. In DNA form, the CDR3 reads TGTGCCAGCAGCCCCGAGCGCAGGGCATACGAGCAGTACTTC.

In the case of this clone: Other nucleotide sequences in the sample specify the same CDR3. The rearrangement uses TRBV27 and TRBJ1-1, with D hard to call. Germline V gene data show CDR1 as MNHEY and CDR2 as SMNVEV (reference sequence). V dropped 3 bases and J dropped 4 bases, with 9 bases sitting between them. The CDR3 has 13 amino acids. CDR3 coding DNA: TGTGCCAGCAGTTTCTCGGGGTTCACTGAAGCTTTCTTT. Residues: CASSFSGFTEAFF.

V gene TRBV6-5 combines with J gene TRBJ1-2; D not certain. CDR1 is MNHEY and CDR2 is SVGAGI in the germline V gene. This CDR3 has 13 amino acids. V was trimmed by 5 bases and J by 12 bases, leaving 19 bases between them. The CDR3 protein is CASSPQTSKANTF. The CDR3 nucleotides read TGTGCCAGCAGTCCACAAACCTCCAAGGCCAACACCTTC.

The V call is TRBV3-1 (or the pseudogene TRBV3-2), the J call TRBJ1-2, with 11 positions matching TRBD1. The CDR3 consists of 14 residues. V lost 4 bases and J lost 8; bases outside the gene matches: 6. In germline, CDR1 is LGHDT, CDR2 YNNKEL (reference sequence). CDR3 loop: CASSRGTGGVGYTF. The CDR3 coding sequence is TGTGCCAGCAGCCGAGGGACAGGGGGTGTCGGCTACACCTTC.

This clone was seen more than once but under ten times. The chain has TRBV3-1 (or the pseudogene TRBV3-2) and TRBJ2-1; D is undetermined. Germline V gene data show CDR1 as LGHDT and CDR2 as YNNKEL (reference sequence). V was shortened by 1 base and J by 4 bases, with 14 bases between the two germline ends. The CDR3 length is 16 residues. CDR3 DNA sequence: TGTGCCAGCAGCCAAGGATGGAGAACTCGATACAATGAGCAGTTCTTC. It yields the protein CASSQGWRTRYNEQFF.

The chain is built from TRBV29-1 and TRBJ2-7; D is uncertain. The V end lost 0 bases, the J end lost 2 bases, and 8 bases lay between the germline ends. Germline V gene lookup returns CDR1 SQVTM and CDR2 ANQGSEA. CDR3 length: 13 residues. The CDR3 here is CSVEDGSAYEQYF. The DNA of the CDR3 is TGCAGCGTTGAAGATGGATCGGCCTACGAGCAGTACTTC.

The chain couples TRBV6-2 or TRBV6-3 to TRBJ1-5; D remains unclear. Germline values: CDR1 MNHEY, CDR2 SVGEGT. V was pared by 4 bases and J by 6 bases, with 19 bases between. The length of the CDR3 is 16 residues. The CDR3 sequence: CASSSLREFWAQPQHF. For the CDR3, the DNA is TGTGCCAGCAGTTCCCTTCGAGAGTTTTGGGCTCAGCCCCAGCATTTT.

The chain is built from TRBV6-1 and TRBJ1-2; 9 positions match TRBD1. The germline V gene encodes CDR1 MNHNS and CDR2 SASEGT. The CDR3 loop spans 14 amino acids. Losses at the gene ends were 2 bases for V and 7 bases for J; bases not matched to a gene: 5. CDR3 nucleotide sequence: TGTGCCAGCAGTGAATTGGGACAGGGAACTGGCTACACCTTC. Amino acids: CASSELGQGTGYTF.